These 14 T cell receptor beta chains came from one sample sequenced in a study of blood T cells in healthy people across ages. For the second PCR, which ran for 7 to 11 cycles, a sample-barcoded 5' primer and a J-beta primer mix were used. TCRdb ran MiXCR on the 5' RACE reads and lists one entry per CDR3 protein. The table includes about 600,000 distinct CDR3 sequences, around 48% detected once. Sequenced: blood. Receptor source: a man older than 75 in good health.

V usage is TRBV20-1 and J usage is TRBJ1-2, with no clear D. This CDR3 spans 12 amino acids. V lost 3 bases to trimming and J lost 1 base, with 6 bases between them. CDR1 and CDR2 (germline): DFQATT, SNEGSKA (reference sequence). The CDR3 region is CSARGINYGYTF. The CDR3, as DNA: TGCAGTGCTAGGGGGATTAACTATGGCTACACCTTC.

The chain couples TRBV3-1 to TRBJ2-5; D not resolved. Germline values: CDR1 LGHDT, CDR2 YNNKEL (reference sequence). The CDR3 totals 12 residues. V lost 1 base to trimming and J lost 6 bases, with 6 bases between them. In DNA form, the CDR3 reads TGTGCCAGCAGCCAAGCGATGAAGACCCAGTACTTC. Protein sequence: CASSQAMKTQYF.

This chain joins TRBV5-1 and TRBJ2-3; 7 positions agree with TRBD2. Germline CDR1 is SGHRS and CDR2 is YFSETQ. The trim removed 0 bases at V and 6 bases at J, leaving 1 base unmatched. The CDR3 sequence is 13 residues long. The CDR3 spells CASSLELADTQYF. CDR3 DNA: TGCGCCAGCAGCTTGGAACTAGCGGATACGCAGTATTTT.

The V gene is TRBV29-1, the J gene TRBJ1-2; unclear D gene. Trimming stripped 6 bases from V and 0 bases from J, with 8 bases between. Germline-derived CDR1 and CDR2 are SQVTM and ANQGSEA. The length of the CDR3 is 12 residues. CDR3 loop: CSVSVTNYGYTF. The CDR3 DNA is TGCAGCGTGTCAGTCACTAACTATGGCTACACCTTC.

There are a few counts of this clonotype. CDR3 in amino acids: CSARFLRGSTEAFF. The CDR3 bases are TGCAGTGCTAGATTCCTCCGGGGGTCGACTGAAGCTTTCTTT. The chain employs TRBV20-1 and TRBJ1-1, with D perhaps matching TRBD1 (5 bases). This CDR3 contains 14 residues. The V gene's germline CDR1 is DFQATT and CDR2 SNEGSKA (reference sequence). With 2 bases removed from V and 5 bases from J, the gap between germline ends came to 15 bases.

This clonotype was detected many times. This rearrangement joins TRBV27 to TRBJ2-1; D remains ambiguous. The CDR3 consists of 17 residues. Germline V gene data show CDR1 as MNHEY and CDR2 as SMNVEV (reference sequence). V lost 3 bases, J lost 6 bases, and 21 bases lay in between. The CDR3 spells CASSFRLSVTPSNEQFF. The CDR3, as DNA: TGTGCCAGCAGTTTCCGTTTATCGGTTACCCCCAGCAATGAGCAGTTCTTC.

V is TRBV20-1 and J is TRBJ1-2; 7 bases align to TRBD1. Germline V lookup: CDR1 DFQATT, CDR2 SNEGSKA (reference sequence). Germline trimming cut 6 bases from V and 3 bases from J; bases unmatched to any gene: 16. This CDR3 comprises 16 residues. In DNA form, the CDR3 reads TGCAGTGCCCCTACCATACTCACAGGGGTTGACTATGGCTACACCTTC. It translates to CSAPTILTGVDYGYTF.

The CDR3 sequence: CAISNRDKEQETQYF. DNA for the CDR3: TGTGCCATCAGTAACAGGGATAAAGAACAAGAGACCCAGTACTTC. V gene TRBV10-3 combines with J gene TRBJ2-5, with D possibly being TRBD1 (6 bases). Trimming shortened V by 5 bases and J by 2 bases, and 15 bases separated the two germline ends. Germline lookup yields CDR1 ENHRY and CDR2 SYGVKD. This CDR3 is built from 15 residues.

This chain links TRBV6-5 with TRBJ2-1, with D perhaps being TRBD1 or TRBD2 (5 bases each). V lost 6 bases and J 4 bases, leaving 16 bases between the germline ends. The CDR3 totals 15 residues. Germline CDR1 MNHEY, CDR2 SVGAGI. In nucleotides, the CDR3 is TGTGCCAGCAGACATACTAGTAGGGGATACAATGAGCAGTTCTTC. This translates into CASRHTSRGYNEQFF.

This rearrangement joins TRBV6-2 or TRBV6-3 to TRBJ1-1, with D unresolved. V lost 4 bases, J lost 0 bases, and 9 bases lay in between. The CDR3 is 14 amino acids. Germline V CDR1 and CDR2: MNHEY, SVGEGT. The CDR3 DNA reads TGTGCCAGCAGTTCCGGACTTCTGAACACTGAAGCTTTCTTT. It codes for CASSSGLLNTEAFF.

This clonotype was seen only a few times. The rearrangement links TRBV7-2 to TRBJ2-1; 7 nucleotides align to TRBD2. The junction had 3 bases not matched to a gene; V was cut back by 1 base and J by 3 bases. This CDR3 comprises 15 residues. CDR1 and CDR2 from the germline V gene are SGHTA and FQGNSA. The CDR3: CASSLVRGDYNEQFF. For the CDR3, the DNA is TGTGCCAGCAGCTTAGTACGGGGGGACTACAATGAGCAGTTCTTC. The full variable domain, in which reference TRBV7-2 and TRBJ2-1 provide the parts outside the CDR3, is GAGVSQSPSNKVTEKGKDVELRCDPISGHTALYWYRQSLGQGLEFLIYFQGNSAPDKSGLPSDRFSAERTGGSVSTLTIQRTQQEDSAVYLCASSLVRGDYNEQFFGPGTRLTVL.

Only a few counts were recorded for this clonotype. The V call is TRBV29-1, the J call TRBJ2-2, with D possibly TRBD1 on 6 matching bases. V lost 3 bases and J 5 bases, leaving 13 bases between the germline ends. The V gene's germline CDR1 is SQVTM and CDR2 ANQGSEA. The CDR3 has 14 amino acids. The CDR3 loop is CSVEGTTRTGELFF. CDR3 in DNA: TGCAGCGTTGAGGGGACAACTCGGACCGGGGAGCTGTTTTTT.

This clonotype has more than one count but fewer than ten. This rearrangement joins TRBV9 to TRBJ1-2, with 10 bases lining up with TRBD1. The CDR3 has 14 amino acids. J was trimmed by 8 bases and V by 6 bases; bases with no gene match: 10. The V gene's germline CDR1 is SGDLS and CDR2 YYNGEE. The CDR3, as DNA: TGTGCCAGCAACTCCGGGACAGGGGTTGGGGGCTACACCTTC. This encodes CASNSGTGVGGYTF.

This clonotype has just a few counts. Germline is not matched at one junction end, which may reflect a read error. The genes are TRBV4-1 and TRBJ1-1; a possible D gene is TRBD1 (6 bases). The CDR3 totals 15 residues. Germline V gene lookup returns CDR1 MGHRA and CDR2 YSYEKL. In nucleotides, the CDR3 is TGCGCCAGCAGTCAAGTGCAGGGGTGGAACACTGAAGCTTTCTTT. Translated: CASSQVQGWNTEAFF.